The rows below give T cell receptor beta chains drawn from one sample of a study of T cell repertoires in cytomegalovirus infection. TCRdb reprocessed the reads with MiXCR, giving one entry per CDR3 protein. Here the sample spans about 300,000 distinct CDR3 sequences, 9.6% being singletons. Input material: PBMCs. The source of these receptors is a human donor in good health (CMV status not recorded). Some clones in this sample may be carry-over from other donors' samples. CDR3s leave out the opening cysteine and the closing phenylalanine or tryptophan. The listing skips clone size in some rows; elsewhere it reads once, few, many or a size class.

V: TRBV12-3/TRBV12-4; size: few; J: TRBJ2-2; CDR3: ASSLQDNTGELF
V: TRBV10-3; size: many; J: TRBJ2-1; CDR3: AISSASGGHNEQF
V: TRBV10-3; size: many; J: TRBJ2-3; CDR3: AISSGQASTDTQY
V: TRBV20-1; size: -; J: TRBJ2-3; CDR3: SASRADTQY
V: TRBV4-2; size: many; J: TRBJ1-2; CDR3: ASSQESLVGYGYT
V: TRBV6-1; size: few; J: TRBJ1-1; CDR3: ASSEAGALNTEAF
V: TRBV18; size: many; J: TRBJ1-5; CDR3: ASSPEGSGNQPQH
V: TRBV7-9; size: many; J: TRBJ1-5; CDR3: ASTPYLNQPQH
V: TRBV10-3; size: many; J: TRBJ2-1; CDR3: AISERGGLDEQF
V: TRBV28; size: many; J: TRBJ2-1; CDR3: ASSFSGTGRHEQF
V: TRBV12-3/TRBV12-4; size: many; J: TRBJ2-1; CDR3: ASSFSGQAISYNEQF
V: TRBV20-1; size: many; J: TRBJ1-5; CDR3: SASGTANQPQH
V: TRBV3-1; size: -; J: TRBJ2-5; CDR3: ASSQGRTGGPMTQY
V: TRBV6-6; size: -; J: TRBJ2-1; CDR3: ASSRGLAGGASYRDDQF
V: TRBV28; size: few; J: TRBJ1-3; CDR3: ASSSWGVGGNTIY
V: TRBV20-1; size: many; J: TRBJ2-7; CDR3: SARDRLQYEQY
V: TRBV29-1; size: few; J: TRBJ2-1; CDR3: SVEGDSYNEQF
V: TRBV2; size: many; J: TRBJ2-1; CDR3: AGGTTLRNEQF
V: TRBV7-2; size: many; J: TRBJ2-5; CDR3: ASSGGGGRARSQY
V: TRBV5-4; size: many; J: TRBJ2-2; CDR3: ASSFEGGHGELF
V: TRBV11-2; size: -; J: TRBJ2-4; CDR3: ASSLRVQQNIQY
V: TRBV29-1; size: many; J: TRBJ2-2; CDR3: SVEGRGGAGELF
V: TRBV11-2; size: -; J: TRBJ2-7; CDR3: ASRSLAEQY
V: TRBV28; size: many; J: TRBJ1-1; CDR3: ASSPRGPNTEAF
V: TRBV19; size: many; J: TRBJ1-2; CDR3: ASSIVAANYGYT
V: TRBV24-1; size: few; J: TRBJ2-2; CDR3: ATSDSSGPDIGELF
V: TRBV29-1; size: -; J: TRBJ1-1; CDR3: SVGRREEAF
V: TRBV29-1; size: many; J: TRBJ2-1; CDR3: SVGPYNEQF
V: TRBV6-6; size: many; J: TRBJ1-4; CDR3: ASSVTGWGNEKLF
V: TRBV6-5; size: -; J: TRBJ2-2; CDR3: ASSPSGGTTGELF
V: TRBV11-2; size: many; J: TRBJ2-2; CDR3: ASSFRSGNTGELF
V: TRBV7-2; size: many; J: TRBJ1-2; CDR3: ASSTLGTGNYGYT
V: TRBV12-3/TRBV12-4; size: many; J: TRBJ1-5; CDR3: ASSFGTGSSNQPQH
V: TRBV29-1; size: -; J: TRBJ2-1; CDR3: SVGGHRGQIYNEQF
V: TRBV6-2/TRBV6-3; size: few; J: TRBJ1-5; CDR3: ASSARTGGVQPQH
V: TRBV6-2/TRBV6-3; size: -; J: TRBJ1-5; CDR3: ASTLGTGARGPQH
V: TRBV20-1; size: few; J: TRBJ1-4; CDR3: SVRGDTNEKLF
V: TRBV28; size: many; J: TRBJ1-1; CDR3: ASGVLTGNTEAF
V: TRBV6-5; size: -; J: TRBJ1-2; CDR3: ASSYRQGGYGYT
V: TRBV6-5; size: few; J: TRBJ2-5; CDR3: ASRRQGSQETQY
V: TRBV12-3/TRBV12-4; size: -; J: TRBJ2-3; CDR3: ASRSRRESTDTQY
V: TRBV20-1; size: -; J: TRBJ1-5; CDR3: SARAPPGALQPQH